This T cell receptor (beta chain) was documented in a study of blood T cells in healthy people across ages. This clonotype has just a few counts. Its antigen remains unidentified. A single base separates this from a much larger clone, so it may be a read error. A J-beta primer mix and a sample-barcoded 5' primer were used in a second PCR of about 6 to 12 cycles. One entry per CDR3 protein results from TCRdb running MiXCR on the 5' RACE reads. The top ten clones hold around 15% of a sample with some 790,000 distinct CDR3 sequences, 25% to 35% of them seen once. The CDR3 spans 12 residues. CDR1 is MNHEY and CDR2 is SVGAGI in the germline V gene. V gave up 5 bases and J gave up 12 bases; unmatched junction bases: 3. Study-wide points: Both naive CD4+ cell counts and diversity were greater in long-lived donors than in aged donors. Per million T cells, the diversity of TCR beta decreased roughly linearly as age advanced. Unknown CMV status may confound age-related changes in expanded clones.

The rearrangement uses TRBV6-5 and TRBJ2-1; 11 nucleotides align to TRBD2. The sample taken for sequencing was blood. The sequence derives from a woman older than 75 in good health. The chain's CDR3 is CASSRSGGGQFF. The DNA of the CDR3 is TGTGCCAGCAGTCGTAGCGGGGGGGGGCAGTTCTTC.